The following is a T cell receptor (beta chain) sequence with its context. Its antigen is currently unknown. Germline is not matched at one junction end, which may reflect a read error. Using its own MiXCR run on the 5' RACE reads, TCRdb lists one record per CDR3 protein. There are around 400,000 distinct CDR3 sequences in the sample; approximately 10% occur only once, and roughly 18% lies in the top ten. The data derive from a study of T cells after yellow fever vaccination. Germline V CDR1 and CDR2: SNHLY, FYNNEI. CDR3 length equals 12 residues. Overall study results and limits: Most clones from primary vaccination were detected again post-booster (roughly 96% CD4, roughly 85% CD8).

The clonotype was recovered from a man in his late teens or twenties who received the YFV17D yellow fever vaccine. V and J are TRBV2 and TRBJ2-5; 10 positions agree with TRBD2. The sequencing here drew on PBMCs, taken on the day of the first yellow fever vaccination. The CDR3 sequence: CAGRLAGETQYF. The CDR3 DNA sequence: TGTGCCGGCAGACTAGCGGGAGAGACCCAGTACTTC.